A single sample gave rise to the 17 T cell receptor beta chains below, sequenced in a study of blood T cell repertoires in COVID-19. TCRdb's table, derived via immunoSEQ multiplex PCR, lists solely in-frame clones and lacks some. The top ten hold about 2.5% of the sample, which has about 390,000 clones, around 87% seen once. Material for sequencing was peripheral blood. The receptor source for this set is an older woman with COVID-19, enrolled during active disease.

The chain combines TRBV7-8 with TRBJ1-5; tentatively, D is TRBD1 (5 bases). CDR3 length equals 15 residues. V dropped 1 base and J dropped 3 bases, with 10 bases sitting between them. Per the germline V gene, CDR1 is SGHVS and CDR2 is FQNEAQ. DNA of the CDR3: TGTGCCAGCAGCTTAGGACCAGGGAACAATCAGCCCCAGCATTTT. This encodes CASSLGPGNNQPQHF.

V and J are TRBV6-2 or TRBV6-3 and TRBJ1-1; 8 nucleotides agree with TRBD1. V lost 5 bases, J lost 3 bases, and 8 bases stayed unmatched. Germline CDR1 reads MNHEY; CDR2 reads SVGEGT. This CDR3 comprises 15 residues. The CDR3 loop is CASSHQGAGDTEAFF. The CDR3, as DNA: TGTGCCAGCAGTCACCAGGGGGCGGGAGACACTGAAGCTTTCTTT.

The chain combines TRBV4-2 with TRBJ1-6; D is possibly TRBD1 (6 bases). CDR3 length equals 14 residues. V was shortened by 7 bases and J by 5 bases, with 12 bases between the two germline ends. CDR1 and CDR2 (germline): LGHNA, YNFKEQ. DNA of the CDR3: TGTGCCAGCATGCCGGCAGGGGATAATTCACCCCTCCACTTT. Translated: CASMPAGDNSPLHF.

The rearrangement uses TRBV4-1 and TRBJ1-1, with D possibly matching TRBD1 (5 bases). V dropped 3 bases and J dropped 4 bases, with 15 bases sitting between them. CDR3 size: 15 residues. The germline gives CDR1 MGHRA, CDR2 YSYEKL. The CDR3 sequence is CASSHTGPRATEAFF. CDR3 in DNA: TGCGCCAGCAGCCACACAGGCCCCCGGGCCACTGAAGCTTTCTTT.

The chain joins TRBV7-2 to TRBJ1-1; TRBD1 is a possible D gene (5 bases). V dropped 6 bases and J dropped 2 bases, with 13 bases sitting between them. This CDR3 comprises 14 residues. CDR1 and CDR2 from the germline V gene are SGHTA and FQGNSA. The CDR3 loop reads CASSGQAFNTEAFF. CDR3 bases: TGTGCCAGCAGTGGACAAGCGTTCAACACTGAAGCTTTCTTT.

The chain combines TRBV28 with TRBJ2-2, with a weak D call TRBD1 (7 bases). Germline assignment: CDR1 MDHEN and CDR2 SYDVKM. The ends were cut back, 9 bases at V and 5 bases at J, with 19 bases in the middle. The CDR3 is made up of 15 amino acids. The CDR3: CASQGGQAGTGELFF. CDR3 DNA: TGTGCCAGTCAGGGGGGCCAGGCGGGGACCGGGGAGCTGTTTTTT.

The chain recombines TRBV14 with TRBJ1-4, with 9 bases lining up with TRBD1. Unmatched junction bases numbered 10, after V lost 3 bases and J lost 5 bases. Germline values: CDR1 SGHDN, CDR2 FVKESK. The CDR3 has 17 amino acids. The CDR3 DNA sequence: TGTGCCAGCAGCCACTGGATCGGGACAGGGATCAATGAAAAACTGTTTTTT. This sequence encodes CASSHWIGTGINEKLFF.

The gene calls are TRBV7-8 and TRBJ1-2; no clear D gene. V lost 5 bases to trimming and J lost 2 bases, with 18 bases between them. CDR3 length: 16 residues. From germline, CDR1 is SGHVS and CDR2 FQNEAQ. CDR3 DNA sequence: TGTGCCAGCAGCCCGCGCGCCGGGATGATGAACTATGGCTACACCTTC. Amino acids: CASSPRAGMMNYGYTF.

The chain employs TRBV5-1 and TRBJ1-1; the D gene is possibly TRBD1 (5 bases). The CDR3 has 15 residues. The germline CDR1 and CDR2 sequences are SGHRS and YFSETQ. Trimming shortened V by 0 bases and J by 1 base, and 10 bases separated the two germline ends. CDR3: CASSLVAGKNTEAFF. Here the CDR3 DNA reads TGCGCCAGCAGCTTGGTCGCAGGGAAGAACACTGAAGCTTTCTTT.

The V gene is TRBV7-2, the J gene TRBJ1-3; D remains ambiguous. CDR3 length: 16 residues. From germline, CDR1 is SGHTA and CDR2 FQGNSA. V was cut by 5 bases and J by 2 bases, with 16 bases left in between. The CDR3 protein is CASSALGRTAGNTIYF. As DNA, the CDR3 is TGTGCCAGCAGCGCCCTTGGGAGGACGGCTGGAAACACCATATATTTT.

This clone was seen a handful of times. The rearrangement joins TRBV5-6 to TRBJ1-1, with D tentatively TRBD1 (6 bases). The V gene's germline CDR1 is SGHDT and CDR2 YYEEEE. CDR3 size: 17 residues. Trimming removed 1 base from V and 5 bases from J, with 21 bases in between. CDR3 nucleotides: TGTGCCAGCAGCTTGTCACAGGGAAGGAATAGGGGGACTGAAGCTTTCTTT. Translating it yields CASSLSQGRNRGTEAFF.

The chain has TRBV5-8 and TRBJ2-2, with a weak D call TRBD1 (5 bases). The germline CDR1 and CDR2 sequences are SGHTS and YDEGEE. The CDR3 length is 12 residues. Trimming removed 4 bases at V and 8 bases at J, with 9 bases between. The CDR3 here is CASSQTVGELFF. CDR3 sequence (DNA): TGTGCCAGCAGCCAGACAGTTGGGGAGCTGTTTTTT.

V usage is TRBV18 and J usage is TRBJ1-2, with D uncertain. The CDR3 runs 13 residues. Trimming shortened V by 0 bases and J by 10 bases, and 12 bases separated the two germline ends. The germline CDR1 and CDR2 sequences are KGHSH and LQKENI. In DNA, the CDR3 is TGTGCCAGCTCACCACCGTTCGTAGCCGACTACACCTTC. This codes for CASSPPFVADYTF.

The chain links TRBV19 to TRBJ2-7; D is possibly TRBD1 (6 bases). CDR1 is LNHDA and CDR2 is SQIVND in the germline V gene (reference sequence). Trimming cost V 2 bases and J 6 bases, with 17 bases left between them. The CDR3 length is 15 residues. The CDR3 DNA follows: TGTGCCAGTAGTATACAACGAGACAGGTTCTCCGAGCAGTACTTC. Amino acid sequence: CASSIQRDRFSEQYF.

CDR3 in DNA: TGCGCCAGCAGCCCAAGGACGGGGGAATACGAGCAGTACTTC. Translated: CASSPRTGEYEQYF. This chain links TRBV5-1 with TRBJ2-7; maybe TRBD2 (6 bases). Per germline, CDR1 SGHRS and CDR2 YFSETQ. V was shortened by 4 bases and J by 4 bases, with 15 bases between the two germline ends. CDR3 size: 14 residues.

The chain couples TRBV15 to TRBJ1-1; D possibly corresponds to TRBD1 (6 bases). Trimming removed 0 bases from V and 4 bases from J, with 15 bases in between. Germline assignment: CDR1 LNHNV and CDR2 YYDKDF (reference sequence). The CDR3 runs to 16 residues. CDR3 sequence reads: CATSRDRQAYTTEAFF. The CDR3 DNA reads as TGTGCCACCAGCAGAGATCGACAGGCTTATACCACTGAAGCTTTCTTT.

The rearrangement links TRBV4-1 to TRBJ2-2, with D maybe TRBD2 (5 bases). Trimming removed 0 bases from V and 0 bases from J, with 14 bases in between. Per germline, CDR1 MGHRA and CDR2 YSYEKL. The CDR3 contains 18 residues. The CDR3 region has the DNA TGCGCCAGCAGCCAAGATAAGGAGGAAGGGACGAACACCGGGGAGCTGTTTTTT. It encodes CASSQDKEEGTNTGELFF.